A selection of T cell receptor beta chains follows, all from one sample in a study of post-analysis software for immune sequencing data. TCRdb analysed the PCR reads with MiXCR anew, one entry per CDR3 protein. The sample lists approximately 690,000 distinct CDR3 sequences, 59% seen once, with around 10% in the top ten. Sequencing was carried out using blood. The source is a girl aged 2 to 10 with multiple sclerosis. Each CDR3 is given with its conserved first and last residue. D genes are given only for firm matches. Rows give clone size only sometimes, using once, few, many, or a class for an expanded clone.

>few|TRBV6-1|13|TRBD2|TRBJ2-7
TGTGCCAGCGAACTAGCGGGAGCATACGAGCAGTACTTC
CASELAGAYEQYF
>few|TRBV15|13|-|TRBJ2-1
TGTGCCACCAGAGAGGCGGTATACAATGAGCAGTTCTTC
CATREAVYNEQFF
>-|TRBV21-1|19|-|TRBJ2-1
TGTGCCAGCAGCAAAGGGGCACAGTTACTAGCGGGAGGCATTGGTGAGCAGTTCTTC
CASSKGAQLLAGGIGEQFF
>few|TRBV5-1|18|TRBD2|TRBJ2-1
TGCGCCAGCAGCTTCCTTGGGCCGGGACTAGGGTCCTACAATGAGCAGTTCTTC
CASSFLGPGLGSYNEQFF
>few|TRBV20-1|14|TRBD2|TRBJ2-1
TGCAGTGCTAGAAAGCTAGCGGGAAACAATGAGCAGTTCTTC
CSARKLAGNNEQFF
>-|TRBV6-6|14|-|TRBJ1-2
TGTGCCAGCAGTTTTGAAGGACAAGTTTATGGCTACACCTTC
CASSFEGQVYGYTF
>-|TRBV5-1|16|TRBD2|TRBJ2-7
TGCGCCAGCAGCTCACGAGCCGGGGGACTAGCTGGCAAGCAGTACTTC
CASSSRAGGLAGKQYF
>-|TRBV20-1|19|TRBD2|TRBJ2-1
TGCAGTGCTACTAGACCGGGACTAGCGGGAGGGAGCTCCTACAATGAGCAGTTCTTC
CSATRPGLAGGSSYNEQFF
>-|TRBV6-2/TRBV6-3|16|TRBD1|TRBJ2-1
TGTGCCAGCAGTTTCCGACCGGGACAGGAGTACAATGAGCAGTTCTTC
CASSFRPGQEYNEQFF
>-|TRBV7-8|15|-|TRBJ1-6
TGTGCCAGCAGCTTAGGGTCGAGATATAATTCACCCCTCCACTTT
CASSLGSRYNSPLHF
>few|TRBV7-2|16|TRBD2|TRBJ2-1
TGTGCCAGCAGGTTATACGGGGGGGACTCCTACAATGAGCAGTTCTTC
CASRLYGGDSYNEQFF
>-|TRBV7-9|11|-|TRBJ2-7
TGTGCCAGCAGCTCACTGGGGGAGCAGTACTTC
CASSSLGEQYF
>-|TRBV30|15|TRBD1|TRBJ1-2
TGTGCCTGGAGTGCATGGACAGGGGTAGGCTATGGCTACACCTTC
CAWSAWTGVGYGYTF
>-|TRBV5-1|17|TRBD1|TRBJ2-2
TGCGCCAGCAGCCGCCTTTTGGGACAGGTGAACACCGGGGAGCTGTTTTTT
CASSRLLGQVNTGELFF
>-|TRBV18|16|TRBD2|TRBJ2-1
TGTGCCAGCTCACGATCGGGACTAGTGGGCCCGAATGAGCAGTTCTTC
CASSRSGLVGPNEQFF
>-|TRBV11-2|17|TRBD2|TRBJ2-1
TGTGCCAGCAGCTTAGAAGGGCTAGCGGAGGGTAGGGATGAGCAGTTCTTC
CASSLEGLAEGRDEQFF
>few|TRBV30|14|-|TRBJ2-3
TGTGCCTGGAGTGTCCCGGGCGGAACAGATACGCAGTATTTT
CAWSVPGGTDTQYF
>-|TRBV6-5|13|-|TRBJ2-3
TGTGCCAGCAGGAAACCTGGCACAGATACGCAGTATTTT
CASRKPGTDTQYF
>-|TRBV20-1|16|-|TRBJ2-1
TGCAGTGCTAACCTCCGGACAGCCAATCCTTACAATGAGCAGTTCTTC
CSANLRTANPYNEQFF
>few|TRBV5-6|11|-|TRBJ2-7
TGTGCCAGCAGCTTGTCGAACGAGCAGTACTTC
CASSLSNEQYF
>-|TRBV12-3/TRBV12-4|18|TRBD1|TRBJ1-4
TGTGCCAGCAGGGACCGGGACAGGGGACCTGCAACTAATGAAAAACTGTTTTTT
CASRDRDRGPATNEKLFF
>few|TRBV2|15|-|TRBJ2-1
TGTGCCAGCAAACGTCTATGGAGCTCCTACAATGAGCAGTTCTTC
CASKRLWSSYNEQFF
>-|TRBV15|12|-|TRBJ2-2
TGTGCCACCAGCACCAGGGGCGGGGAGCTGTTTTTT
CATSTRGGELFF
>-|TRBV29-1|13|-|TRBJ2-1
TGCAGCTTTGGGGTGAGCTCCTACAATGAGCAGTTCTTC
CSFGVSSYNEQFF
>-|TRBV20-1|12|TRBD1|TRBJ2-5
TGCAGTGCCGGGACAGGGACAGAGACCCAGTACTTC
CSAGTGTETQYF
>-|TRBV6-5|15|TRBD1|TRBJ2-1
TGTGCCAGCAGTAAGACAGGGAGCCCCTACAATGAGCAGTTCTTC
CASSKTGSPYNEQFF
>-|TRBV3-1|15|TRBD2|TRBJ2-7
TGTGCCAGCAGCCAAGATCGTGGGGACTACTACGAGCAGTACTTC
CASSQDRGDYYEQYF
>few|TRBV18|14|-|TRBJ2-3
TGTGCCAGCTCACCGGTTCCGTCAGCAGATACGCAGTATTTT
CASSPVPSADTQYF
>-|TRBV5-1|15|-|TRBJ2-1
TGCGCCAGCAGCTTTGGGACTCCCTCCTACAATGAGCAGTTCTTC
CASSFGTPSYNEQFF
>-|TRBV29-1|13|-|TRBJ2-5
TGCAGCGTTGCGGGCTCCACGGCAGAGACCCAGTACTTC
CSVAGSTAETQYF
>once|TRBV5-1|12|-|TRBJ2-4
TGCGCCAGCAGTGGGGATATGAACATTCAGTACTTC
CASSGDMNIQYF
>-|TRBV7-9|14|-|TRBJ2-1
TGTGCCAGCTTTACGGGTACTGATTACAATGAGCAGTTCTTC
CASFTGTDYNEQFF
>few|TRBV15|13|-|TRBJ1-2
TGTGCCACCAGCAGAGATGAAGGCTATGGCTACACCTTC
CATSRDEGYGYTF
>-|TRBV7-2|15|TRBD1|TRBJ2-7
TGTGCCAGCAGTCCCGGGACAGGGGGCGCCTACGAGCAGTACTTC
CASSPGTGGAYEQYF
>once|TRBV12-3/TRBV12-4|14|-|TRBJ1-5
TGTGCCAGCAGTTTAATTGGGATGTGGCAGCCCCAGCATTTT
CASSLIGMWQPQHF
>-|TRBV2|15|TRBD1|TRBJ2-7
TGTGCCAGCAGGGGGGACAGGTATCGTACCTACGAGCAGTACTTC
CASRGDRYRTYEQYF
>-|TRBV12-3/TRBV12-4|14|TRBD2|TRBJ2-7
TGTGCCAGCCTACTAGCGGGAGTTGGGGGCGAGCAGTACTTC
CASLLAGVGGEQYF
>-|TRBV6-1|15|-|TRBJ2-5
TGTGCCAGCAGTGGGAGGGCAAATCGCCAAGAGACCCAGTACTTC
CASSGRANRQETQYF
>-|TRBV18|15|-|TRBJ2-5
TGTGCCAGCTCACCAAGACAGGAACCTCAAGAGACCCAGTACTTC
CASSPRQEPQETQYF
>-|TRBV3-1|13|-|TRBJ2-2
TGTGCCAGCAGCGCGACCGAAACCGGGGAGCTGTTTTTT
CASSATETGELFF
>-|TRBV12-3/TRBV12-4|12|-|TRBJ2-7
TGTGCCAGCAGTTCGGTCAGAAACGAGCAGTACTTC
CASSSVRNEQYF
>few|TRBV28|16|TRBD1|TRBJ2-7
TGTGCCAGCAGTCCGGAGGGACAGGGGGACTCCTACGAGCAGTACTTC
CASSPEGQGDSYEQYF
>-|TRBV20-1|15|-|TRBJ2-4
TGCAGTGCCCCCGACAGGTTAATAGCCAAAAACATTCAGTACTTC
CSAPDRLIAKNIQYF
>-|TRBV6-6|15|TRBD2|TRBJ2-7
TGTGCCAGCGGCGCCCGGGGGAGGGGAAGGTACGAGCAGTACTTC
CASGARGRGRYEQYF
>-|TRBV29-1|12|TRBD1|TRBJ1-2
TGCAGCGTTGAAGAAGGGGGCCGAGGCTACACCTTC
CSVEEGGRGYTF
>-|TRBV20-1|13|TRBD2|TRBJ2-1
TGCAGTGCTGGGCTAGCGGGGGGCAATGAGCAGTTCTTC
CSAGLAGGNEQFF
>-|TRBV12-3/TRBV12-4|13|-|TRBJ1-5
TGTGCCAGCAGTTTAGGTTGGAATCAGCCCCAGCATTTT
CASSLGWNQPQHF
>-|TRBV5-1|14|-|TRBJ2-7
TGCGCCAGCAGGACTCCCGGGAGAGGCTACGAGCAGTACTTC
CASRTPGRGYEQYF
>-|TRBV7-9|16|-|TRBJ2-6
TGTGCCAGCAGCTTTCATATAGAATCTGGGGCCAACGTCCTGACTTTC
CASSFHIESGANVLTF
>-|TRBV2|13|-|TRBJ1-5
TGTGCCAGCACCCCACAGGGCAATCAGCCCCAGCATTTT
CASTPQGNQPQHF
>-|TRBV7-9|17|TRBD1|TRBJ1-1
TGTGCCAGCAGCTCGACCGGGACAGGGGGCGCAGGTACTGAAGCTTTCTTT
CASSSTGTGGAGTEAFF
>-|TRBV12-3/TRBV12-4|16|TRBD1|TRBJ2-3
TGTGCCAGCAGTTTAGTCGGGACAGAGAGTACAGATACGCAGTATTTT
CASSLVGTESTDTQYF
>few|TRBV7-9|13|TRBD2|TRBJ2-7
TGTGCCAGCAGCCCGACTAGCGGCTACGAGCAGTACTTC
CASSPTSGYEQYF
>-|TRBV6-2/TRBV6-3|15|-|TRBJ1-5
TGTGCCAGCAGTTACGGGGGGGCTAGTAATCAGCCCCAGCATTTT
CASSYGGASNQPQHF
>-|TRBV6-6|17|-|TRBJ1-2
TGTGCCAGCAGTTTCCCCACTACAGGGAGCGCCAACTATGGCTACACCTTC
CASSFPTTGSANYGYTF